The 31 T cell receptor beta chains listed next were all sequenced from one sample in a study of blood T cell repertoires in COVID-19. The data were produced by immunoSEQ multiplex PCR, yet TCRdb's version contains in-frame clones alone and is incomplete. The data show roughly 290,000 clones, around 87% seen once. The sequenced sample was peripheral blood. These receptor sequences come from a woman aged 50 to 60 who had recovered from COVID-19.

This clone was seen just once. The chain couples TRBV11-2 to TRBJ2-2; possibly TRBD1 for D (5 bases). Trimming removed 3 bases at V and 4 bases at J, with 15 bases between. This CDR3 region has 16 residues. The germline CDR1 and CDR2 sequences are SGHAT and FQNNGV. CDR3 nucleotide sequence: TGTGCCAGCAGCTTCAATACAGGTTCCGGCACCGGGGAGCTGTTTTTT. Amino acid sequence: CASSFNTGSGTGELFF.

This chain links TRBV29-1 with TRBJ2-7; the match to TRBD1 covers 7 bases. Looked up from germline, CDR1 is SQVTM and CDR2 is ANQGSEA. V trimming: 5 bases; J trimming: 1 base; junction bases outside the gene matches: 8. CDR3 size: 14 residues. The CDR3 sequence is CSVLWDRVSYEQYF. DNA of the CDR3: TGCAGCGTTCTCTGGGACAGAGTTTCCTACGAGCAGTACTTC.

In this sample, this clone turned up once. The V and J genes are TRBV7-8 and TRBJ1-6; the D is unclear. Germline V gene data show CDR1 as SGHVS and CDR2 as FQNEAQ. The CDR3 has 16 residues. Deletions cut 1 base from V and 3 bases from J, with 10 bases between. CDR3 bases: TGTGCCAGCAGCTTAGATGGCCAATTCTATAATTCACCCCTCCACTTT. It is translated as CASSLDGQFYNSPLHF.

The genes are TRBV20-1 and TRBJ1-6; D not certain. V was clipped by 3 bases and J by 12 bases, with 18 bases between them. The CDR3 length is 14 residues. The V gene's germline CDR1 is DFQATT and CDR2 SNEGSKA (reference sequence). The DNA of the CDR3 is TGCAGTGCTAGTCGGGAGGAGGTCGGAAAACCCCTCCACTTT. It translates to CSASREEVGKPLHF.

The rearrangement joins TRBV5-4 to TRBJ1-1; D gene uncertain. Germline assignment: CDR1 SGHNT and CDR2 YYREEE (reference sequence). The CDR3 consists of 12 residues. V gave up 0 bases and J gave up 6 bases, with 6 bases separating them. CDR3 in DNA: TGTGCCAGCAGCTTGGGGGCTTCTGAAGCTTTCTTT. Its protein is CASSLGASEAFF.

The gene calls are TRBV11-2 and TRBJ2-1; TRBD1 is a possible D gene (6 bases). Germline CDR1 is SGHAT and CDR2 is FQNNGV. CDR3 length equals 16 residues. Trimming removed 5 bases at V and 0 bases at J, with 14 bases between. Written as DNA, the CDR3 is TGTGCCAGCAGCAGAGGACAGTTACACTCCTACAATGAGCAGTTCTTC. Translated, it gives CASSRGQLHSYNEQFF.

This clone appeared a single time. This chain joins TRBV11-2 and TRBJ1-2; possibly TRBD1 for D (6 bases). CDR3 length equals 15 residues. Per the germline V gene, CDR1 is SGHAT and CDR2 is FQNNGV. V lost 0 bases, J lost 4 bases, and 12 bases lay in between. The CDR3 protein is CASSLDRGGGYGYTF. CDR3 DNA: TGTGCCAGCAGCTTAGATAGGGGGGGTGGCTATGGCTACACCTTC. The full variable domain, in which reference TRBV11-2 and TRBJ1-2 provide the parts outside the CDR3, is EAGVAQSPRYKIIEKRQSVAFWCNPISGHATLYWYQQILGQGPKLLIQFQNNGVVDDSQLPKDRFSAERLKGVDSTLKIQPAKLEDSAVYLCASSLDRGGGYGYTFGSGTRLTVV.

This chain uses TRBV28 with TRBJ1-2; TRBD1 aligns across 8 bases. The CDR3 spans 15 residues. The J segment lost 4 bases and the V segment lost 2 bases, leaving 6 bases of the junction unmatched. In germline, CDR1 is MDHEN, CDR2 SYDVKM. CDR3 nucleotide sequence: TGTGCCAGCAGTTTAGCGACAGGGGTGACCTATGGCTACACCTTC. It specifies CASSLATGVTYGYTF.

The chain employs TRBV18 and TRBJ1-1; the D gene is possibly TRBD1 (6 bases). Germline CDR1 KGHSH, CDR2 LQKENI. V lost 6 bases and J 5 bases, leaving 10 bases between the germline ends. The length of the CDR3 is 12 residues. The DNA of the CDR3 is TGTGCCAGCTCCACAGGGCGAACTGAAGCTTTCTTT. It is translated as CASSTGRTEAFF.

The chain uses TRBV30 and TRBJ1-4; 7 bases match TRBD1. Germline V gene lookup returns CDR1 GTSNPN and CDR2 SVGIG (reference sequence). V lost 3 bases and J lost 15; bases outside the gene matches: 13. CDR3 size: 13 residues. The CDR3 reads CAWSRQGRGVVFF. CDR3 nucleotide sequence: TGTGCCTGGAGCCGACAGGGACGGGGTGTGGTGTTTTTT.

The rearrangement joins TRBV21-1 to TRBJ2-7; the tabulated D call, TRBD2, remains unverified against the DNA. TRBV21-1 counts as a pseudogene. CDR3 length: 14 residues. CDR3 bases: TGTGCCAGCAGCAAAGGGCGGGAGATCTACGAGCAGTACTTC. It specifies CASSKGREIYEQYF.

The rearrangement joins TRBV10-1 to TRBJ2-2; no clear D. CDR1 WNHNN and CDR2 SYGVQD come from the germline V gene (reference sequence). V lost 5 bases and J 0 bases, leaving 4 bases between the germline ends. The CDR3 contains 13 residues. The DNA of the CDR3 is TGCGCCAGCAGTTCCTCGAACACCGGGGAGCTGTTTTTT. Translating gives CASSSSNTGELFF.

This clone was counted a few times. This chain uses TRBV30 with TRBJ2-7; TRBD1 agrees at 7 bases. J lost 2 bases, V lost 0 bases, and 1 base had no gene match. CDR3 length equals 13 residues. Germline V gives CDR1 GTSNPN, CDR2 SVGIG (reference sequence). In nucleotides, the CDR3 is TGTGCCTGGAGTGTTACAGGGGCCTACGAGCAGTACTTC. Amino acids: CAWSVTGAYEQYF.

This sequence joins TRBV11-2 and TRBJ2-1; D is undetermined. Looked up from germline, CDR1 is SGHAT and CDR2 is FQNNGV. CDR3 length equals 12 residues. Between the trimmed V and J ends, which lost 5 bases and 7 bases, there was a span of 9 bases. CDR3 in DNA: TGTGCCAGCAGCCCCCAGGATAATGAGCAGTTCTTC. Translation: CASSPQDNEQFF.

A remark on this clone: The same CDR3 is also encoded by other DNA sequences in this sample. J is TRBJ1-2 and V is TRBV28; D is perhaps TRBD1 (5 bases). Germline CDR1 and CDR2: MDHEN and SYDVKM. The CDR3 sequence is 13 residues long. V gave up 3 bases and J gave up 7 bases, with 12 bases separating them. CDR3 region: CASSLGGVGGYTF. The CDR3 nucleotides read TGTGCCAGCAGTTTGGGAGGGGTGGGTGGCTACACCTTC.

J is TRBJ2-7 and V is TRBV6-5, with TRBD1 matching 7 bases. Per germline, CDR1 MNHEY and CDR2 SVGAGI. The CDR3 runs to 12 residues. V shed 4 bases and J 7 bases; nucleotides not matched to a gene: 4. The CDR3 spells CASSSQTGEQYF. CDR3 in DNA: TGTGCCAGCAGTTCCCAGACAGGGGAGCAGTACTTC.

The chain links TRBV30 to TRBJ2-1; TRBD1 is a possible D gene (6 bases). CDR3 length: 15 amino acids. Per the germline V gene, CDR1 is GTSNPN and CDR2 is SVGIG (reference sequence). Trimming stripped 0 bases from V and 4 bases from J, with 13 bases between. CDR3 sequence (DNA): TGTGCCTGGAGTGTAATCTACAGGGAGTACAATGAGCAGTTCTTC. This codes for CAWSVIYREYNEQFF.

The V and J genes are TRBV5-1 and TRBJ2-3, with D maybe TRBD1 (5 bases). The CDR3 contains 13 residues. The germline CDR1 and CDR2 sequences are SGHRS and YFSETQ. With 2 bases removed from V and 6 bases from J, the gap between germline ends came to 10 bases. The CDR3 sequence is CASSFRGPDTQYF. The DNA for the CDR3 is TGCGCCAGCAGCTTTAGGGGCCCCGATACGCAGTATTTT. Based on the CDR3 plus reference TRBV5-1 and TRBJ2-3, the full variable domain is KAGVTQTPRYLIKTRGQQVTLSCSPISGHRSVSWYQQTPGQGLQFLFEYFSETQRNKGNFPGRFSGRQFSNSRSEMNVSTLELGDSALYLCASSFRGPDTQYFGPGTRLTVL.

The chain joins TRBV4-2 to TRBJ2-7; D is perhaps TRBD1 (5 bases). Trimming stripped 0 bases from V and 5 bases from J, with 17 bases between. From germline, CDR1 is LGHNA and CDR2 YNFKEQ. This CDR3 is built from 16 residues. CDR3 amino acids: CASSQEATGYFDEQYF. In nucleotides, the CDR3 is TGTGCCAGCAGCCAAGAAGCAACAGGTTACTTCGACGAGCAGTACTTC.

This chain connects TRBV2 to TRBJ2-4, with D possibly matching TRBD1 (6 bases). V was trimmed by 2 bases and J by 1 base, leaving 15 bases between them. Per the germline V gene, CDR1 is SNHLY and CDR2 is FYNNEI. The CDR3 is 17 residues long. The CDR3: CASSERGGSIAKNIQYF. Written as DNA, the CDR3 is TGTGCCAGCAGTGAAAGAGGGGGTTCAATTGCCAAAAACATTCAGTACTTC.

The CDR3: CASKRFTQARHYGYTF. The CDR3 nucleotides read TGTGCCAGCAAACGATTCACACAGGCCCGCCACTATGGCTACACCTTC. The rearrangement links TRBV28 to TRBJ1-2; TRBD1 is a possible D gene (5 bases). CDR3 length equals 16 residues. Germline V gene sequence: CDR1 MDHEN, CDR2 SYDVKM. The ends were cut back, 7 bases at V and 3 bases at J, with 21 bases in the middle.

The V and J genes are TRBV2 and TRBJ1-2; no definite D call. This CDR3 is built from 15 residues. Trimming shortened V by 7 bases and J by 2 bases, and 17 bases separated the two germline ends. Germline-derived CDR1 and CDR2 are SNHLY and FYNNEI. CDR3 amino acids: CASKPLGQANYGYTF. CDR3 nucleotide sequence: TGTGCCAGCAAACCCCTGGGCCAGGCGAACTATGGCTACACCTTC.

This clone was observed at least ten times. The chain's CDR3 is CASSSGTTSTDTQYF. CDR3 nucleotides: TGTGCCAGCAGCTCCGGGACTACAAGCACAGATACGCAGTATTTT. This sequence joins TRBV5-5 and TRBJ2-3, with 7 bases lining up with TRBD2. The trim removed 3 bases at V and 0 bases at J, leaving 4 bases unmatched. This CDR3 is 15 amino acids long. Germline CDR1 SGHKS, CDR2 YYEKEE (reference sequence).

CDR3 region: CASRDIQTGELFF. CDR3 DNA: TGTGCCAGCAGGGACATTCAGACCGGGGAGCTGTTTTTT. The chain uses TRBV28 and TRBJ2-2; possible D gene TRBD1, 5 bases. Germline CDR1 is MDHEN and CDR2 is SYDVKM. V lost 6 bases and J lost 5, with 10 bases in between. The CDR3 length is 13 residues.

The genes are TRBV19 and TRBJ2-3, with D possibly TRBD1 on 5 matching bases. The CDR3 is made up of 14 amino acids. The V gene lost 3 bases and the J gene lost 9 bases, with 16 bases spanning the gap. CDR1 LNHDA and CDR2 SQIVND come from the germline V gene (reference sequence). The CDR3 here is CASSISPRQGTQYF. DNA for the CDR3: TGTGCCAGTAGTATTTCCCCCCGCCAGGGAACGCAGTATTTT. The full variable domain, in which reference TRBV19 and TRBJ2-3 provide the parts outside the CDR3, is DGGITQSPKYLFRKEGQNVTLSCEQNLNHDAMYWYRQDPGQGLRLIYYSQIVNDFQKGDIAEGYSVSREKKESFPLTVTSAQKNPTAFYLCASSISPRQGTQYFGPGTRLTVL.

The DNA for the CDR3 is TGTGCCAGCAGCTTGGTAGGGGGCAATGAGCAGTTCTTC. This sequence encodes CASSLVGGNEQFF. The chain joins TRBV5-4 to TRBJ2-1; D is perhaps TRBD1 (6 bases). The CDR3 totals 13 residues. Trimming removed 0 bases from V and 6 bases from J, with 7 bases in between. The germline CDR1 and CDR2 sequences are SGHNT and YYREEE (reference sequence).

The gene calls are TRBV27 and TRBJ2-3; weak D call: TRBD1 (6 bases). V lost 6 bases to trimming and J lost 6 bases, with 16 bases between them. Per the germline V gene, CDR1 is MNHEY and CDR2 is SMNVEV (reference sequence). There are 14 residues in the CDR3. Written as DNA, the CDR3 is TGTGCCAGCAGGGCCGGGACAACGGGGGATACGCAGTATTTT. Translation gives CASRAGTTGDTQYF.

Comments on this clone: This sample includes further DNA sequences coding for the same CDR3. The chain carries TRBV28 and TRBJ2-7, with no clear D. V was clipped by 6 bases and J by 3 bases, with 6 bases between them. The CDR3 consists of 11 residues. The V gene's germline CDR1 is MDHEN and CDR2 SYDVKM. CDR3 sequence: CASSRDYEQYF. CDR3 sequence (DNA): TGTGCCAGCAGCCGAGACTACGAGCAGTACTTC.

This clone was seen a single time. This chain's CDR3 is CASSHDDGTNYGYTF. The CDR3 DNA reads TGTGCCAGCAGCCATGATGACGGGACTAACTATGGCTACACCTTC. This chain connects TRBV4-2 to TRBJ1-2; D unresolved. The CDR3 contains 15 residues. The V end lost 3 bases, the J end lost 0 bases, and 11 bases lay between the germline ends. The germline V gene has CDR1 LGHNA and CDR2 YNFKEQ.

The V gene is TRBV7-8, the J gene TRBJ2-3, with 9 bases matching TRBD1. Trimming removed 4 bases from V and 3 bases from J; junction bases left unmatched: 8. The CDR3 covers 16 residues. Germline assignment: CDR1 SGHVS and CDR2 FQNEAQ. In nucleotides, the CDR3 is TGTGCCAGCAGCTCCTTGGACAGGGGTGGTACAGATACGCAGTATTTT. Translating gives CASSSLDRGGTDTQYF.

This clone has just a few counts. The chain is built from TRBV2 and TRBJ1-6; no reliable D call. Germline V lookup: CDR1 SNHLY, CDR2 FYNNEI. V was cut by 1 base and J by 8 bases, with 9 bases left in between. The CDR3 loop spans 14 amino acids. CDR3 sequence reads: CASSEGVAYSPLHF. The CDR3 bases are TGTGCCAGCAGTGAAGGGGTAGCGTATTCACCCCTCCACTTT. Full variable domain (rest looked up from reference TRBV2 and TRBJ1-6): EPEVTQTPSHQVTQMGQEVILRCVPISNHLYFYWYRQILGQKVEFLVSFYNNEISEKSEIFDDQFSVERPDGSNFTLKIRSTKLEDSAMYFCASSEGVAYSPLHFGNGTRLTVT.